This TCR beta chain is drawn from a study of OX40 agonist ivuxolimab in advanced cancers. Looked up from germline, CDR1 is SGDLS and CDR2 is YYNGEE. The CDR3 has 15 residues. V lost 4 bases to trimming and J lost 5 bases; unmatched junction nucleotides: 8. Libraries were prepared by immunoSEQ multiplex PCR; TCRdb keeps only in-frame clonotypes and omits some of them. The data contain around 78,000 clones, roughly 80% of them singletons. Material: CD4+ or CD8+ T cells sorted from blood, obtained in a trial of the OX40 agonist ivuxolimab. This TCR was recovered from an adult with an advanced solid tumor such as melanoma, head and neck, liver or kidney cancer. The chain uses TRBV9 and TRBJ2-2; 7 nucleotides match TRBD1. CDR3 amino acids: CASSTGTVGTGELFF. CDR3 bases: TGTGCCAGCAGCACAGGGACAGTAGGGACCGGGGAGCTGTTTTTT.